This TCR beta chain originates from a study of T cells in Graves' hyperthyroidism and ophthalmopathy. The study's findings and limits: Ophthalmopathy got predicted by the model a median around 6.6 months before its onset.

The CDR3 has 13 amino acids. Per the germline V gene, CDR1 is SNHLY and CDR2 is FYNNEI. The V gene lost 7 bases and the J gene lost 7 bases, with 14 bases spanning the gap. The CDR3 regions of TCR beta were amplified from RNA transcripts. The TCR CDR3 was amplified in a first-round RT-PCR using the HTBI primer set. MiXCR was run by TCRdb on the multiplex PCR reads, yielding one entry per CDR3 protein. The data hold about 740,000 distinct CDR3 sequences, with 14% observed a single time. This clonotype was counted ten times or more. The antigen remains unidentified. The sequencing input was blood. The chain employs TRBV2 and TRBJ1-5; D unresolved. This receptor was obtained from a young woman with Graves' hyperthyroidism. DNA for the CDR3: TGTGCCAGCAAAGAGTCGGGCGGACAGCCCCAGCATTTT. Encoded protein: CASKESGGQPQHF.